The source of this T cell receptor beta chain is a study of T cell responses to AZD1222 COVID-19 vaccine. TCRdb keeps only in-frame clones here, not all; method: immunoSEQ multiplex PCR. The profile covers around 160,000 clones, with 80% to 90% appearing a single time and just over 5% taken by the ten largest. Study-wide results and caveats: There were mostly white British donors and more females than males, and clonal diversity was possibly underestimated. Two AZD1222 administrations were followed by greater Spike-specific TCR breadth and depth. The repertoires were collected only after the peak T cell response.

Notes on this clone: Its antigen remains unknown.

This CDR3 has 11 amino acids. Trimming removed 8 bases from V and 2 bases from J, with 10 bases in between. The V gene's germline CDR1 is GTSNPN and CDR2 SVGIG (reference sequence). The V gene is TRBV30, the J gene TRBJ2-7, with D perhaps TRBD2 (5 bases). The source material was peripheral blood, sampled on day 0 of AZD1222 vaccination. The source is an adult in good health. CDR3 DNA sequence: TGTGCCGTTAGCGCCGCCTACGAGCAGTACTTC. Translation gives CAVSAAYEQYF.